This T cell receptor beta chain emerged from a study of cytomegalovirus exposure and HLA in healthy donors (dated by TCRdb to about 2017). Looking at the study overall: An earlier analysis of about 530 of the donors reported under 300 Gb of sequence data and around 110 million unique TCR beta sequences obtained from about 179 million T cells. About 330 gigabases of sequencing data and around 80 million unique TCR sequences made up an early release that covered 500 to 700 HLA-typed donors. Of the 300 to 400 genotyped donors, about 80% fell in the genetic ancestry cluster associated with self-reported Caucasian donors. The aim of the study was to test whether cataloging public T cell receptors could identify signatures of past pathogen exposure. The T cell repertoires of around 730 subjects were profiled by immunosequencing and related to cytomegalovirus serostatus. In addition to the first cohort of 666 subjects, a separate validation cohort of 120 different subjects was used. The study combined high-throughput TCR immunosequencing, statistical association of individual TCRs with disease status, and machine learning to predict cytomegalovirus infection status. In a later analysis, previously published TCR beta repertoires from some 640 donors were re-analyzed and high-resolution HLA genotyping was added so that TCR occurrence patterns could be studied. In the later analysis, no new phenotypic data were used to find candidate immune exposures; instead, reliance was placed on TCR beta sequences and their occurrence across donors. An earlier analysis of about 620 of the donors applied high-throughput TCR beta sequencing to assess whether each TCR beta V gene segment acted as functional or pseudogenic. Donor age, sex, ethnicity and CMV serostatus were collected together with the repertoire data. A later genetic analysis used genome-wide SNP genotypes for about 65% of the roughly 700 donors, treating that subset as a discovery cohort. All discovery cohort repertoires had been generated on a single sequencing platform. HLA typing covered class I and class II loci at four-digit resolution. The number of donors typed differed by locus, with roughly 620-630 for A, B, C, DRB1 and DQB1, roughly 520 for DQA1, over 600 for DPA1, and roughly 450 for DPB1. Four or five DR-DQ haplotypes were handled as single units for association and clustering because linkage in the cohort was strong. On average, roughly 250,000 unique TCR beta nucleotide sequences were sequenced per donor among 300 to 500 genotyped donors of the cohort, with around 19% of those sequences being non-productive. Results the study describes overall, beyond this receptor: Strong co-occurrence of HLA alleles, especially DR and DQ, made assigning TCR associations to individual alleles difficult. It was suggested by the authors that the approach could potentially be generalized to other disease states and immunological phenotypes. According to a later genetic analysis, donors in an Asian-associated ancestry cluster had fewer N-insertions in productive TCRs than the roughly 670-donor mean. A later analysis found that most CMV-associated TCR beta chains appeared HLA-restricted, with HLA associations seemingly driven largely by CMV exposure. Because some donors lacked HLA typing at each locus, the association tests relied only on the typed subset. Compared with equally common non-associated chains, HLA-associated TCR beta chains in a later analysis were more clonally expanded and had lower generation probabilities. Most TCR sequences were seen in very few donors, while some public TCRs were found in many individuals. Specific HLA alleles were associated with some 15,000 TCR beta sequences at a false discovery rate of 0.05 in a later analysis. A further reported finding was that TCR beta sequences accurately predicted the HLA-A and HLA-B alleles for most subjects in the first cohort. The earlier analysis of approximately 560 of the donors excluded some 15 rarely observed V segments, including chromosome 9 orphons, because counts were too low. In a later analysis, the rate of TCR association differed among HLA loci, with DRB1 alleles having the most associated TCRs and HLA-C alleles having the fewest. Correlated functional status among segregating V segments might reflect linkage disequilibrium, but an unknown experimental factor could not be ruled out. In an earlier analysis of fewer than 700 of the donors, most TCR beta V segments appeared in productive rearrangements about 87% or about 30% of the time, broadly matching IMGT annotations. A total of 150 to 200 TCR beta chains were listed by the study as associated with cytomegalovirus. Cytomegalovirus status was reported to be diagnosed by the classifier with high specificity and sensitivity in both the original and validation cohorts. This cohort had only TCR beta chains sequenced, and the lack of alpha or paired-chain data limited which features could be detected. V-gene and J-gene trimming of TCR beta chains was associated with a missense DCLRE1C variant in a later genetic analysis, and the association was replicated in an independent cohort. In vitro tests confirmed that a few of the cytomegalovirus-associated TCR beta chains recognize cytomegalovirus antigens. Several of the top co-occurrence clusters appeared to be linked to parvovirus B19, influenza, CMV and Epstein-Barr virus, according to a later analysis. Sequencing depth was assumed to be roughly uniform across donors in the presence/absence analyses, though that assumption may not hold. A cluster of highly shared sequence variants was judged likely to represent a technical artifact of the sequencing pipeline. The only immune exposure information available for the cohort was CMV serostatus.

The library relied on the immunoSEQ multiplex PCR assay. The multiplex PCR relied on a mix of 60 forward primers for TCR Vbeta segments and 13 reverse primers for TCR Jbeta segments. The CDR3 region of rearranged TCR beta genes was amplified from genomic DNA with a multiplex PCR assay. On the Illumina HiSeq System, the amplified TCR beta libraries were sequenced as 87-base-pair reads. The study's own analysis went as follows. Across the 670 or so repertoires, a later analysis counted 78 million or so unique TCR beta chains, 9.5 million to 13 million of which were shared by at least two donors. A nearest-neighbor algorithm error-corrected the raw reads and collapsed the reads into unique sequences, merging closely related sequences to remove PCR and sequencing errors. CDR3 sequences were aligned to IMGT reference sequences to assign V, D and J gene segments. For a sequence to be retained, a match of at least six nucleotides was required to both a V gene segment and a J gene segment. A rearrangement was called productive if the CDR3 had no stop codons and remained in frame with V and J, and every other rearrangement was called non-productive. Following IMGT convention, CDR3 was defined as the stretch from the second conserved V-encoded cysteine to the conserved J-encoded phenylalanine. The earlier analysis of about 640 of the donors excluded any sequence lacking an unambiguous match to a single V gene segment. An earlier analysis of fewer than 750 of the donors called V segments functional above 56.7% productive rearrangements and segregating when the between-donor standard deviation exceeded 5%. A statistical classification framework was developed to diagnose cytomegalovirus status using the catalog of TCR beta chain sequences. In a later analysis, TCR nucleotide sequences were compared against IMGT/GENE-DB human TR gene sequences so that V and J genes could be assigned. A later analysis assigned CDR3 sequences and most-parsimonious VDJ recombination scenarios with the TCRdist pipeline. In a later analysis, each TCR beta chain was defined by its CDR3 amino acid sequence together with its V-gene family, and reads without a unique V-gene family were excluded. As a way to deal with suspected cross-contamination and a sequencing artifact, a later analysis dropped under 600 nucleotide sequences that were highly shared and had low generation probability. A later analysis calculated a clonal expansion index for each public chain from normalized within-repertoire ranks of inferred template counts. In a later analysis, generation probabilities were computed using a VDJ recombination model fitted to out-of-frame rearrangements, and the results were checked against IGoR. In a later analysis, TCR-TCR, TCR-HLA and TCR-CMV co-occurrence was scored with hypergeometric tests, and a repertoire-size bias correction was applied to TCR pairs. In a later analysis, false discovery rates were estimated by permuting HLA or CMV assignments 20 times. In a later analysis, co-occurring TCRs were grouped with DBSCAN, and TCRdist sequence similarity was added when clustering was performed within HLA-allele-positive subsets. For co-occurrence clustering, repertoires with fewer than 30,000 or more than 120,000 public chains were excluded, along with five repertoires with anomalous nucleotide sharing. TCRdb provides this immuneACCESS table in a form limited to in-frame rearrangements. Some clones are lacking; in checked studies, under half of them reflect an unresolved V gene, and why the rest are absent is not known. V and J calls plus clone size are reproduced from that table; the DNA served to infer D and trimming. Present in this sample are fewer than 250,000 clones, about 81% of which were seen just once. The top ten clonotypes cover more than 4.5% of the sample.

The cohort consisted of 650 to 850 healthy bone marrow donors. Cohort members were all nominally healthy when sampled, although unrecorded immune exposures were likely present. The donor tested CMV seropositive, placing the donor among the 289 seropositive members of the cohort. Each donor provided a peripheral blood sample, and peripheral blood mononuclear cells were used for TCR beta sequencing. The Qiagen DNeasy Blood Extraction Kit was used to extract genomic DNA from the blood cell samples. With regard to this clone: Its antigen is still unknown. Base qualities are not provided; no much larger clone lies one nucleotide away.

The receptor's source is a man aged 25-40 years in good health and CMV-seropositive. Material: PBMCs.

The DNA sequence is given as TGCGCCAGCAGTGAGAATACGGGGGGGAGCACAGATACGCAGTATTTT. It encodes CASSENTGGSTDTQYF. Here the chain combines TRBV10-1 and TRBJ2-3; 8 central bases correspond to TRBD2. The CDR3, from cysteine to phenylalanine, totals 16 residues. Only the CDR3 DNA stays, 48 bases, in frame from base 1. After removal of 2 bases from V and 0 bases from J, the junction retains 4 bases not matched to a gene. The germline V gene (reference sequence) provides CDR1 WNHNN and CDR2 SYGVQD.